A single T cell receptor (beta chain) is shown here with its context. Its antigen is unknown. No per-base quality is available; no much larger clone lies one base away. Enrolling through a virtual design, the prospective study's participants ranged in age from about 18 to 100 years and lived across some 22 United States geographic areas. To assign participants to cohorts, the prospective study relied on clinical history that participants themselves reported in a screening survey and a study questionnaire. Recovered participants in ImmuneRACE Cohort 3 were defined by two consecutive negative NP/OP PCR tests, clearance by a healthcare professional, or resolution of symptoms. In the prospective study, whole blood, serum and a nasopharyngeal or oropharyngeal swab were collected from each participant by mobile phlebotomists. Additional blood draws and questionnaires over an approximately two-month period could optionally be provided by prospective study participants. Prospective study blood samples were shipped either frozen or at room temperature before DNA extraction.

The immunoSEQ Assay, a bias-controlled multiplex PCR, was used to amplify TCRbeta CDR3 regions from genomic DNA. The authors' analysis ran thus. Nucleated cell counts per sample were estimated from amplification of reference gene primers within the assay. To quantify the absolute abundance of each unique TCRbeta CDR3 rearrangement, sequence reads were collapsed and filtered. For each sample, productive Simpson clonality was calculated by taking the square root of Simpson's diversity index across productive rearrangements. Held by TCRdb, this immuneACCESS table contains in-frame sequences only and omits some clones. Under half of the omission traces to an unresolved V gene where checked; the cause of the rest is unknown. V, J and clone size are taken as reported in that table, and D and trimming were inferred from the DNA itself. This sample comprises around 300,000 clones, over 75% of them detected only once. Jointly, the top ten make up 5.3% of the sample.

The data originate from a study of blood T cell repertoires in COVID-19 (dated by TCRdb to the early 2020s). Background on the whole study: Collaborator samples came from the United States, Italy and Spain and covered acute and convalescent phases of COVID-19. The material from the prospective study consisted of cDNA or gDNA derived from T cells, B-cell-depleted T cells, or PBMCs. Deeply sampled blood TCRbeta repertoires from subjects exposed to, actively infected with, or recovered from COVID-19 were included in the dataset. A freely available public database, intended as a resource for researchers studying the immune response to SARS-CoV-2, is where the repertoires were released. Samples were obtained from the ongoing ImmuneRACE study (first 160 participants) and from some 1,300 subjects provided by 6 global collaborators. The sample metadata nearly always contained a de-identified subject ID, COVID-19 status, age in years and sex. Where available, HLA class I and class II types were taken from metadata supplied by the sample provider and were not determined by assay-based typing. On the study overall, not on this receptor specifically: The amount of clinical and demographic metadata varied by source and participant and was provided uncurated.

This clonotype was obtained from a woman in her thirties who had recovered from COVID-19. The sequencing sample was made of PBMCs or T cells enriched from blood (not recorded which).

The DNA reads as follows: TGTGCCAGCATGGGGGGTATAGAAGCTTTCTTT. The translation is CASMGGIEAFF. This receptor chain uses TRBV28 and TRBJ1-1; possibly the D gene is TRBD1, per 5 matching bases. The CDR3 has 11 amino acids, counting the end cysteine and phenylalanine. Just CDR3 DNA is preserved here, 33 bases in frame from base 1. CDR1 and CDR2 were assigned from the germline V gene as MDHEN and SYDVKM. V is pared back by 7 bases and J by 8 bases, with 11 bases lying between the germline termini.